These 4 T cell receptor beta chains were sequenced from one sample in a study of glioma-infiltrating T cells after dendritic cell vaccination. Repertoires were generated with immunoSEQ multiplex PCR, while TCRdb's copy carries only in-frame clones and drops some. The top ten hold 15% to 19% of the sample, which has about 92,000 clones, approximately 84% seen once. The sequencing used blood, collected before dendritic cell vaccination. These receptors all stem from a human donor with glioblastoma.

Here the CDR3 reads CASSPQNTEAFF. The CDR3 region has the DNA TGTGCCAGCAGCCCACAGAACACTGAAGCTTTCTTT. The chain links TRBV7-2 to TRBJ1-1, with no clear D. The germline V and J ends were trimmed by 5 bases and 1 base, with 5 bases remaining between them. Looked up from germline, CDR1 is SGHTA and CDR2 is FQGNSA. CDR3 size: 12 residues.

Remarks on this clone: The sample has other DNA sequences that encode this CDR3 too. This chain links TRBV18 with TRBJ2-7; 9 nucleotides match TRBD2. Germline V gene sequence: CDR1 KGHSH, CDR2 LQKENI. J lost 0 bases, V lost 3 bases, and 0 bases had no gene match. The CDR3 is made up of 14 amino acids. The CDR3 nucleotides are TGTGCCAGCTCACCTAGCGGGAGCTCCTACGAGCAGTACTTC. Translated: CASSPSGSSYEQYF.

The genes are TRBV15 and TRBJ2-7; 9 nucleotides align to TRBD1. This CDR3 is built from 17 residues. The V gene's germline CDR1 is LNHNV and CDR2 YYDKDF (reference sequence). V lost 0 bases and J lost 5; bases outside the gene matches: 11. CDR3 DNA: TGTGCCACCAGCAGAGATGCCACGCGGGACAGGGCCAACGAGCAGTACTTC. Translating it yields CATSRDATRDRANEQYF.

The rearrangement joins TRBV5-1 to TRBJ2-1; TRBD2 might be the D (5 bases). The germline V and J ends were trimmed by 1 base and 5 bases, with 10 bases remaining between them. Germline assignment: CDR1 SGHRS and CDR2 YFSETQ. The CDR3 runs 14 residues. This chain's CDR3 is CASSLLPGNNEQFF. In nucleotides, the CDR3 is TGCGCCAGCAGCTTGCTTCCGGGAAACAATGAGCAGTTCTTC.